These 2 T cell receptor beta chains were sequenced from one sample in a study of shared clonotypes between healthy human individuals. TCRdb's copy holds only in-frame clones and misses some; the assay was immunoSEQ multiplex PCR. The top ten clones hold 0.36% of a sample with around 2.5 million clones, 93% of them seen once. Sequenced sample: naive CD4+ T cells from PBMCs. Described subset: CD45RA+ positively selected. These TCRs come from a man between 18 and 29 years old in good health. Some clones in this sample may be carry-over from other donors' samples.

The chain links TRBV18 to TRBJ1-2; D gene ambiguous. The CDR3 loop spans 13 amino acids. Germline lookup yields CDR1 KGHSH and CDR2 LQKENI. The V end was cut by 6 bases, the J end by 2 bases, with 10 bases between. The CDR3 sequence is CASSVTENYGYTF. Here the CDR3 DNA reads TGTGCCAGCTCGGTAACAGAGAACTATGGCTACACCTTC.

The rearrangement joins TRBV9 to TRBJ2-7; D is unclear. This CDR3 is 11 amino acids long. In germline, CDR1 is SGDLS, CDR2 YYNGEE. The CDR3 DNA reads as TGTGCCAGCAGCCATAGACACCCGGACGAAGTC. Translation gives CASSHRHPDEV.